This T cell receptor (beta chain) is drawn from a study of cytomegalovirus exposure and HLA in healthy donors. Study as a whole: Ancestry clustering placed 81% of under 450 genotyped donors in the Caucasian-associated cluster.

To note about this clone: Its antigen remains unknown.

PCR was performed using 60 Vbeta and 13 Jbeta primers. TCRdb's copy holds only in-frame clones and misses some; the assay was immunoSEQ multiplex PCR. Its table records 100,000 to 150,000 clones. With 7 bases removed from V and 4 bases from J, the gap between germline ends came to 14 bases. The CDR3 sequence is 13 residues long. Germline CDR1 SGHNT, CDR2 YYREEE (reference sequence). Study observations and caveats: It was reportedly the case that the classifier diagnosed cytomegalovirus status with high specificity and sensitivity. According to the study, 160 or so TCR beta chains were cytomegalovirus-associated.

The sample was PBMCs. The genes are TRBV5-4 and TRBJ1-1, with D possibly being TRBD1 (6 bases). The sequence derives from a young man in good health and CMV-seronegative. The CDR3 here is CASFGGGLTEAFF. In nucleotides, the CDR3 is TGTGCCAGCTTCGGCGGGGGCCTCACTGAAGCTTTCTTT.